This is a list of T cell receptor beta chains from one sample in a study of control samples from healthy donors and cancer patients. TCRdb keeps only in-frame clones here, not all; method: immunoSEQ multiplex PCR. Among around 92,000 clones listed, roughly four fifths were seen once. Sequenced: blood. The origin of the receptors is a man aged 55 to 70 in good health. Both conserved end residues are part of each CDR3. The order of the fields is D gene, V gene, J gene, clone size, CDR3 protein, CDR3 DNA. The D gene is left open where the match is weak. The size entry is marked missing in some rows and otherwise reads once, few, many or a size class.

D: -; V: TRBV9; J: TRBJ1-1; size: -; CDR3: CASSVVGVYTEAFF; DNA: TGTGCCAGCAGCGTAGTGGGTGTATACACTGAAGCTTTCTTT
D: -; V: TRBV7-9; J: TRBJ2-7; size: -; CDR3: CASSVRQAELSYEQYF; DNA: TGTGCCAGCAGTGTACGACAAGCAGAGCTATCCTACGAGCAGTACTTC
D: TRBD1; V: TRBV5-4; J: TRBJ2-1; size: -; CDR3: CASTTGQGGINYNEQFF; DNA: TGTGCCAGCACCACCGGACAGGGCGGAATTAACTACAATGAGCAGTTCTTC
D: -; V: TRBV24-1; J: TRBJ2-1; size: -; CDR3: CATSDVSSNEQFF; DNA: TGTGCCACCAGTGATGTATCTAGCAATGAGCAGTTCTTC
D: TRBD1; V: TRBV2; J: TRBJ2-5; size: -; CDR3: CASRETGPQETQYF; DNA: TGTGCCAGCAGGGAGACAGGGCCTCAAGAGACCCAGTACTTC
D: TRBD1; V: TRBV28; J: TRBJ2-5; size: once; CDR3: CASSFNFGTGEETQYF; DNA: TGTGCCAGCAGTTTCAATTTTGGGACAGGGGAAGAGACCCAGTACTTC
D: -; V: TRBV27; J: TRBJ1-4; size: -; CDR3: CASSLSYRIGGEKLFF; DNA: TGTGCCAGCAGTTTATCCTACAGGATTGGGGGGGAAAAACTGTTTTTT
D: TRBD2; V: TRBV30; J: TRBJ2-3; size: -; CDR3: CAWSVAGVGDTQYF; DNA: TGTGCCTGGAGTGTAGCGGGAGTGGGAGATACGCAGTATTTT
D: -; V: TRBV2; J: TRBJ2-5; size: few; CDR3: CASSEAGRETQYF; DNA: TGTGCCAGCAGTGAAGCGGGGAGGGAGACCCAGTACTTC
D: TRBD1; V: TRBV5-1; J: TRBJ1-1; size: -; CDR3: CASSRDRAGEAFF; DNA: TGCGCCAGCAGCAGAGACAGGGCCGGTGAAGCTTTCTTT
D: TRBD2; V: TRBV9; J: TRBJ2-3; size: -; CDR3: CASSDRGGPISPTDTQYF; DNA: TGTGCCAGCAGCGATCGGGGGGGCCCGATCTCACCCACAGATACGCAGTATTTT
D: TRBD2; V: TRBV9; J: TRBJ2-2; size: -; CDR3: CASSVVIEPGLAVTGELFF; DNA: TGTGCCAGCAGCGTAGTGATTGAGCCGGGACTAGCGGTTACCGGGGAGCTGTTTTTT
D: -; V: TRBV6-5; J: TRBJ1-4; size: -; CDR3: CASSREGGEKLFF; DNA: TGTGCCAGCAGCAGAGAAGGGGGTGAAAAACTGTTTTTT
D: -; V: TRBV7-6; J: TRBJ1-1; size: -; CDR3: CASSLRRGRDTEAFF; DNA: TGTGCCAGCAGCTTAAGGCGAGGAAGGGACACTGAAGCTTTCTTT
D: -; V: TRBV5-1; J: TRBJ1-3; size: -; CDR3: CASSSFPAGASGNTIYF; DNA: TGCGCCAGCAGCTCTTTTCCCGCAGGGGCGTCGGGAAACACCATATATTTT
D: -; V: TRBV18; J: TRBJ2-1; size: -; CDR3: CASSSAGTPDEQFF; DNA: TGTGCCAGCTCATCGGCCGGGACCCCGGATGAGCAGTTCTTC
D: TRBD1; V: TRBV6-5; J: TRBJ1-5; size: -; CDR3: CASRTDRGNQPQHF; DNA: TGTGCCAGCAGAACCGACAGGGGCAATCAGCCCCAGCATTTT
D: -; V: TRBV6-4; J: TRBJ2-7; size: -; CDR3: CASSEGVGSSYEQYF; DNA: TGTGCCAGCAGTGAGGGAGTAGGCAGCTCCTACGAGCAGTACTTC
D: -; V: TRBV11-2; J: TRBJ2-3; size: -; CDR3: CASSLAATITDTQYF; DNA: TGTGCCAGCAGCTTAGCGGCTACTATCACAGATACGCAGTATTTT
D: TRBD2; V: TRBV5-1; J: TRBJ2-7; size: -; CDR3: CASSLGTSGYEQYF; DNA: TGCGCCAGCAGCTTGGGGACTAGCGGATACGAGCAGTACTTC
D: -; V: TRBV19; J: TRBJ2-7; size: -; CDR3: CASSISFGGTYEQYF; DNA: TGTGCCAGTAGTATTTCTTTTGGGGGGACATACGAGCAGTACTTC
D: -; V: TRBV5-1; J: TRBJ2-4; size: -; CDR3: CASSPGGAKNIQYF; DNA: TGCGCCAGCAGCCCAGGAGGGGCCAAAAACATTCAGTACTTC
D: TRBD1; V: TRBV7-6; J: TRBJ1-1; size: -; CDR3: CASSSDYRDSSYKNTEAFF; DNA: TGTGCCAGCAGTTCCGACTATCGGGACAGCTCATATAAGAACACTGAAGCTTTCTTT
D: -; V: TRBV5-4; J: TRBJ2-5; size: few; CDR3: CASSLVQVRAETQYF; DNA: TGTGCCAGCAGCTTGGTCCAGGTCAGGGCAGAGACCCAGTACTTC
D: TRBD1; V: TRBV19; J: TRBJ1-1; size: -; CDR3: CASSLQGVATEAFF; DNA: TGTGCCAGTAGCTTACAGGGGGTAGCCACTGAAGCTTTCTTT
D: -; V: TRBV5-4; J: TRBJ1-3; size: few; CDR3: CASSSPGGAGNTIYF; DNA: TGTGCCAGCAGCTCCCCCGGGGGGGCTGGAAACACCATATATTTT
D: -; V: TRBV24-1; J: TRBJ1-6; size: few; CDR3: CATSDRGEPLHF; DNA: TGTGCCACCAGTGATCGCGGTGAACCCCTCCACTTT
D: TRBD1; V: TRBV5-4; J: TRBJ2-1; size: -; CDR3: CALTRTGNNEQFF; DNA: TGTGCCCTCACGCGGACAGGGAACAATGAGCAGTTCTTC
D: TRBD2; V: TRBV11-3; J: TRBJ2-1; size: -; CDR3: CASSVTSGMSNEQFF; DNA: TGTGCCAGCAGCGTCACTAGCGGGATGTCGAATGAGCAGTTCTTC
D: TRBD1; V: TRBV7-9; J: TRBJ1-6; size: -; CDR3: CASSLDRQGKDNSPLHF; DNA: TGTGCCAGCAGCTTAGACAGACAGGGTAAAGATAATTCACCCCTCCACTTT
D: TRBD1; V: TRBV10-1; J: TRBJ2-5; size: -; CDR3: CASRDSNQETQYF; DNA: TGCGCCAGCCGGGACAGCAACCAAGAGACCCAGTACTTC
D: TRBD1; V: TRBV12-3/TRBV12-4; J: TRBJ1-2; size: -; CDR3: CASSLQGARGYTF; DNA: TGTGCCAGCAGTTTGCAGGGGGCGAGAGGCTACACCTTC
D: -; V: TRBV18; J: TRBJ1-5; size: few; CDR3: CASAGPGKPQHF; DNA: TGTGCCAGCGCGGGACCTGGGAAGCCCCAGCATTTT
D: TRBD1; V: TRBV7-7; J: TRBJ2-5; size: -; CDR3: CASSLDRGRTETQYF; DNA: TGTGCCAGCAGCTTAGACAGGGGGCGGACTGAGACCCAGTACTTC
D: -; V: TRBV28; J: TRBJ1-5; size: few; CDR3: CASRVQGNQPQHF; DNA: TGTGCCAGCAGAGTACAGGGTAACCAGCCCCAGCATTTT
D: -; V: TRBV19; J: TRBJ2-2; size: -; CDR3: CASSAGTTNTGELFF; DNA: TGTGCCAGTAGTGCCGGGACAACGAACACCGGGGAGCTGTTTTTT
D: -; V: TRBV6-5; J: TRBJ2-1; size: -; CDR3: CASRRGWPWNNEQFF; DNA: TGTGCCAGCAGAAGGGGATGGCCTTGGAACAATGAGCAGTTCTTC
D: TRBD2; V: TRBV5-1; J: TRBJ2-2; size: few; CDR3: CASSTTSGADTGELFF; DNA: TGCGCCAGCAGTACCACTAGCGGGGCTGACACCGGGGAGCTGTTTTTT
D: TRBD2; V: TRBV7-3; J: TRBJ2-3; size: -; CDR3: CASSPALAGEDTQYF; DNA: TGTGCCAGCAGCCCGGCCCTAGCGGGAGAAGATACGCAGTATTTT
D: TRBD1; V: TRBV4-2; J: TRBJ1-5; size: -; CDR3: CASSPWTGAGNQPQHF; DNA: TGTGCCAGCAGCCCCTGGACAGGGGCAGGCAATCAGCCCCAGCATTTT
D: -; V: TRBV19; J: TRBJ2-3; size: once; CDR3: CASSILGKGRDFDTQYF; DNA: TGTGCCAGTAGTATACTAGGAAAAGGCCGTGATTTTGATACGCAGTATTTT
D: TRBD1; V: TRBV5-6; J: TRBJ2-1; size: -; CDR3: CASSFEGGGLSYNEQFF; DNA: TGTGCCAGCAGCTTTGAAGGGGGCGGTTTATCTTACAATGAGCAGTTCTTC
D: -; V: TRBV10-2; J: TRBJ1-5; size: once; CDR3: CASSEALQGGRNQPQHF; DNA: TGCGCCAGCAGTGAAGCTCTACAGGGAGGTCGCAATCAGCCCCAGCATTTT
D: -; V: TRBV11-2; J: TRBJ2-7; size: -; CDR3: CASSPATHEQYF; DNA: TGTGCCAGCAGCCCCGCCACCCACGAGCAGTACTTC
D: -; V: TRBV9; J: TRBJ2-3; size: -; CDR3: CASRPAGTDTQYF; DNA: TGTGCCAGCAGACCCGCTGGCACAGATACGCAGTATTTT